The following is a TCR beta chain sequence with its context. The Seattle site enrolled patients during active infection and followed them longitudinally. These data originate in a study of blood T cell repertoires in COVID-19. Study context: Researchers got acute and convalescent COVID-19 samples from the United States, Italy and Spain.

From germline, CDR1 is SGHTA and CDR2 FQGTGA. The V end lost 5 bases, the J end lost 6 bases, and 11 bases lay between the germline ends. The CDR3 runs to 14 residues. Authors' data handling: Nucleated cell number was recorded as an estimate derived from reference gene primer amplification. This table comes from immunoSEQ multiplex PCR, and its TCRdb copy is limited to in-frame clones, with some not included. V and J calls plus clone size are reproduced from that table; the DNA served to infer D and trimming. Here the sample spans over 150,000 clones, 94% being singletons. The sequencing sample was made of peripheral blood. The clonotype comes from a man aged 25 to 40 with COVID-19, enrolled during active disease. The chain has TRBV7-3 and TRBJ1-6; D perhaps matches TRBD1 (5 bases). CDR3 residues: CASSPTARNSPLHF. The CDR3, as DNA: TGTGCCAGCAGCCCGACAGCACGTAATTCACCCCTCCACTTT.